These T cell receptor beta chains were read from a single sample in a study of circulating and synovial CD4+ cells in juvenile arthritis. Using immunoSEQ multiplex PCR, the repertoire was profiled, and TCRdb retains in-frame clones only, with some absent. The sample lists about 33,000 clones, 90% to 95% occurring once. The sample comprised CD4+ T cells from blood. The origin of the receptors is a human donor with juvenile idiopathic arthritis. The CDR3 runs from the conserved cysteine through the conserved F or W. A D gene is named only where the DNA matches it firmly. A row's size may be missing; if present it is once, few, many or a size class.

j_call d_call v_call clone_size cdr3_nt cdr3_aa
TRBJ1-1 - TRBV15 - TGTGCCACCAGCAGAGGCAGAGGACAGAACACTGAAGCTTTCTTT CATSRGRGQNTEAFF
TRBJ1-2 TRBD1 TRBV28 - TGTGCCAGCAGGACCGGGACAGGGGGTAAAAATAACTATGGCTACACCTTC CASRTGTGGKNNYGYTF
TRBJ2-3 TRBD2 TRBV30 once TGTGCCTTTCTACGTAGCGGGAGCACAGATACGCAGTATTTT CAFLRSGSTDTQYF
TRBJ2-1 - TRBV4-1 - TGCGCCAGCAGCCAACCCGACAGAGACTACAATGAGCAGTTCTTC CASSQPDRDYNEQFF
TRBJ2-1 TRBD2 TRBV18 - TGTGCCAGCTCACCGGGACTAGCGGGAGGAGGATCGGGCAATGAGCAGTTCTTC CASSPGLAGGGSGNEQFF
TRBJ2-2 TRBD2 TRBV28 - TGTGCCAGCAGTTCGGGGACTAGCCCCGGGGAGCTGTTTTTT CASSSGTSPGELFF
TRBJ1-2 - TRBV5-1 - TGCGCCAGCAGCTTGGATGTCGTCGGCAGGGGTAACTATGGCTACACCTTC CASSLDVVGRGNYGYTF
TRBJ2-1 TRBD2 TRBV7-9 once TGTGCCAGCAGCCGACTAGCGGGGGGTTACAATGAGCAGTTCTTC CASSRLAGGYNEQFF
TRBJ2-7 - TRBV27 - TGTGCCAGCAGTTCAACCCATCTTGGACAGTCCTACGAGCAGTACTTC CASSSTHLGQSYEQYF
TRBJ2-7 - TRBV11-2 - TGTGCCAGCAGCTTAGGCGCCTACGAGCAGTACTTC CASSLGAYEQYF
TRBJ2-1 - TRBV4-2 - TGTGCCAGCAGCCAAGATCTAGCGACCTACAATGAGCAGTTCTTC CASSQDLATYNEQFF